This paragraph reports one T cell receptor beta chain. The CDR3 has 13 amino acids. V was pared by 2 bases and J by 6 bases, with 8 bases between. In germline, CDR1 is SGHNT, CDR2 YYREEE (reference sequence). These data are taken from a study of blood T cell repertoires in COVID-19. Profiled with immunoSEQ multiplex PCR; TCRdb holds only in-frame clones, not every one. The sample shows 150,000 to 200,000 clones, less than 90% of them seen only once. The sample was PBMCs or T cells enriched from blood (not recorded which). The receptor comes from a woman aged 45-65 years who had recovered from COVID-19. The V and J genes are TRBV5-4 and TRBJ1-4; no definite D call. This CDR3 is CASSLQIDEKLFF. The DNA of the CDR3 is TGTGCCAGCAGCTTACAGATTGATGAAAAACTGTTTTTT.